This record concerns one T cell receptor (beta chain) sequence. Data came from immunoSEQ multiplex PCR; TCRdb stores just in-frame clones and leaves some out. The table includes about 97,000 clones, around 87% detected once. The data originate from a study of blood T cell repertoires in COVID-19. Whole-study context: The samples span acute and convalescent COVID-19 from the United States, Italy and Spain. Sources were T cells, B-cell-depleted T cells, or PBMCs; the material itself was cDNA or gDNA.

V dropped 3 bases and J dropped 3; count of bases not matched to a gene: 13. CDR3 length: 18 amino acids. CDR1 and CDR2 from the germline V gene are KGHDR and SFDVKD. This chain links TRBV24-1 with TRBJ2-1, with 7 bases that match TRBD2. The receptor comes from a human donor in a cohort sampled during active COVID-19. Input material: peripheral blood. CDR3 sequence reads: CATSDPTKASGGYNEQFF. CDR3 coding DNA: TGTGCCACCAGTGATCCAACGAAGGCTAGCGGTGGCTACAATGAGCAGTTCTTC.